The 18 T cell receptor beta chains listed next were all sequenced from one sample in a study of Graves' ophthalmopathy and Graves' hyperthyroidism. RNA transcripts were the template, and TCR beta CDR3 regions were amplified from them. First-round RT-PCR employed HTBI primers, with a second-round multiplex PCR after it. In TCRdb, the multiplex PCR reads were re-called with MiXCR into one record per CDR3 protein. This table holds a few hundred thousand distinct CDR3 sequences, approximately 15% found once. The sample taken for sequencing was peripheral blood. The receptors shown here come from a woman aged 18 to 35 with stable Graves' hyperthyroidism.

V is TRBV18 and J is TRBJ2-5, with 7 positions matching TRBD1. The CDR3 runs 14 residues. Germline CDR1 reads KGHSH; CDR2 reads LQKENI. V lost 3 bases and J lost 7; bases outside the gene matches: 8. Here the CDR3 DNA reads TGTGCCAGCTCACCCCCCGGACAGGCCGGGACCCAGTACTTC. Translated, it gives CASSPPGQAGTQYF.

The J gene is TRBJ1-2, the V gene TRBV6-1, with TRBD1 identical over 9 bases. This CDR3 has 17 amino acids. V shed 5 bases, J shed 6 bases, and the junction held 16 bases outside the gene matches. CDR1 is MNHNS and CDR2 is SASEGT in the germline V gene. The CDR3 region has the DNA TGTGCCAGCAGTCTGTCGGAACCGGGACAGGGACGAGATGGCTACACCTTC. It is translated as CASSLSEPGQGRDGYTF.

This clonotype appeared many times. The chain uses TRBV6-5 and TRBJ2-7, with D possibly being TRBD1 (6 bases). The CDR3 totals 14 residues. Germline V gene data show CDR1 as MNHEY and CDR2 as SVGAGI. Trimming left V 4 bases short and J 2 bases short, with 12 bases between. The CDR3 reads CASSSPGQAYEQYF. CDR3 nucleotide sequence: TGTGCCAGCAGTTCTCCGGGACAAGCCTACGAGCAGTACTTC.

At least ten counts were recorded for this clonotype. This rearrangement joins TRBV11-1 to TRBJ2-7; 8 positions agree with TRBD1. Trimming removed 5 bases from V and 7 bases from J; junction bases left unmatched: 10. Germline V gene data show CDR1 as SGHAT and CDR2 as FQDESV (reference sequence). CDR3 length: 14 residues. The CDR3 region is CASSQGTGGREQYF. CDR3 in DNA: TGTGCCAGCAGCCAGGGGACAGGCGGTCGGGAGCAGTACTTC.

This clonotype appeared many times. The chain uses TRBV12-3 or TRBV12-4 and TRBJ1-5; D is ambiguous. Trimming removed 3 bases from V and 3 bases from J, with 12 bases in between. The CDR3 loop spans 15 amino acids. The CDR3 spells CASSFFQEDNQPQHF. The CDR3 coding sequence is TGTGCCAGCAGTTTTTTCCAGGAGGACAATCAGCCCCAGCATTTT.

The chain recombines TRBV7-2 with TRBJ2-5, with 14 bases fitting TRBD2. V lost 5 bases, J lost 4 bases, and 3 bases stayed unmatched. Germline V CDR1 and CDR2: SGHTA, FQGNSA. The CDR3 is 15 amino acids. CDR3 residues: CASSGGLAGVETQYF. CDR3 DNA: TGTGCCAGCAGCGGGGGACTAGCGGGAGTAGAGACCCAGTACTTC.

This clonotype showed up many times. CDR3 in DNA: TGTGCCAGTAGTCCGGCGACAGGGTTTCGAGAGACCCAGTACTTC. Its protein product is CASSPATGFRETQYF. The chain carries TRBV19 and TRBJ2-5; 7 nucleotides line up with TRBD1. The CDR3 is made up of 15 amino acids. V shed 5 bases and J 4 bases; nucleotides not matched to a gene: 10. Germline V CDR1 and CDR2: LNHDA, SQIVND (reference sequence).

This clonotype was seen many times. This chain connects TRBV5-6 to TRBJ1-1; 7 nucleotides line up with TRBD1. Germline V gives CDR1 SGHDT, CDR2 YYEEEE. This CDR3 contains 15 residues. V was clipped by 2 bases and J by 6 bases; unmatched bases: 10. CDR3 bases: TGTGCCAGCAGCTTTGTGGGACAGCGGGACGCTGAAGCTTTCTTT. Protein sequence: CASSFVGQRDAEAFF.

This clonotype has ten or more counts. This CDR3 reads CASSDQPVAVDYEQYF. The DNA for the CDR3 is TGTGCCAGCAGCGACCAACCCGTCGCAGTAGACTACGAGCAGTACTTC. The chain links TRBV9 to TRBJ2-7, with unresolved D. Germline lookup yields CDR1 SGDLS and CDR2 YYNGEE. This CDR3 comprises 16 residues. Trimming cost V 3 bases and J 3 bases, with 19 bases left between them.

This clonotype has at least ten counts. The gene calls are TRBV6-2 or TRBV6-3 and TRBJ1-2, with TRBD1 as a possible D gene (5 bases). This CDR3 is 14 amino acids long. V lost 7 bases and J 4 bases, leaving 16 bases between the germline ends. Germline V gene data show CDR1 as MNHEY and CDR2 as SVGEGT. The CDR3 sequence: CASTPVRGPYGYTF. The CDR3 nucleotides are TGTGCCAGCACCCCGGTACGGGGACCCTATGGCTACACCTTC.

This clonotype was detected many times. The chain links TRBV12-3 or TRBV12-4 to TRBJ1-1; TRBD1 aligns across 9 bases. The V segment lost 1 base and the J segment 5 bases; nucleotides outside the gene matches: 11. The CDR3 totals 17 residues. In nucleotides, the CDR3 is TGTGCCAGCAGTTTAGGGTGGGTACAGGGGGCAGTAACTGAAGCTTTCTTT. Protein sequence: CASSLGWVQGAVTEAFF.

In this sample, this clonotype turned up many times. This chain links TRBV12-3 or TRBV12-4 with TRBJ2-2; D possibly corresponds to TRBD1 (6 bases). Between the trimmed V and J ends, which lost 11 bases and 6 bases, there was a span of 13 bases. The CDR3 is 12 amino acids. CDR3 loop: CAGRQVAGELFF. DNA of the CDR3: TGTGCCGGACGACAGGTCGCCGGGGAGCTGTTTTTT.

Many counts were recorded for this clonotype. This chain links TRBV7-2 with TRBJ1-5; unclear D gene. Trimming removed 3 bases from V and 6 bases from J, with 12 bases in between. CDR1 and CDR2 from the germline V gene are SGHTA and FQGNSA. The CDR3 consists of 14 residues. CDR3 bases: TGTGCCAGCAGCTTGACTGGGTTACTTCAGCCCCAGCATTTT. Residues: CASSLTGLLQPQHF.

Ten or more counts support this clonotype. The chain combines TRBV7-2 with TRBJ2-7, with 8 bases matching TRBD1. There are 13 residues in the CDR3. Germline trimming cut 5 bases from V and 4 bases from J; bases unmatched to any gene: 4. Germline V gives CDR1 SGHTA, CDR2 FQGNSA. The CDR3 sequence: CASSPQGAYEQYF. The CDR3 DNA reads as TGTGCCAGCAGCCCGCAGGGGGCTTACGAGCAGTACTTC.

This clonotype was recorded at least ten times. The V call is TRBV9, the J call TRBJ1-2; possibly TRBD1 for D (5 bases). V was shortened by 0 bases and J by 0 bases, with 12 bases between the two germline ends. Germline CDR1 SGDLS, CDR2 YYNGEE. This CDR3 comprises 16 residues. The chain's CDR3 is CASSVGLTESNYGYTF. CDR3 coding DNA: TGTGCCAGCAGCGTAGGACTGACAGAATCTAACTATGGCTACACCTTC.

The V gene is TRBV6-2 or TRBV6-3, the J gene TRBJ2-2, with a possible D match to TRBD1 (6 bases). CDR1 is MNHEY and CDR2 is SVGEGT in the germline V gene. The length of the CDR3 is 13 residues. V was shortened by 6 bases and J by 6 bases, with 11 bases between the two germline ends. In DNA form, the CDR3 reads TGTGCCAGCAGCAAACAGGGATCCGGGGAGCTGTTTTTT. Amino acid sequence: CASSKQGSGELFF.

A remark on this clonotype: A junction boundary mismatches the germline segment, possibly from a read error. CDR3 residues: CSARYRGTGAFF. The CDR3 DNA follows: TGCAGCGCCCGATACAGGGGAACTGGAGCTTTCTTT. The J gene is TRBJ1-1, the V gene TRBV29-1, with TRBD1 identical over 7 bases. The CDR3 extends over 12 amino acids. Germline V gene data show CDR1 as SQVTM and CDR2 as ANQGSEA.

This clonotype was detected ten times or more. The rearrangement uses TRBV20-1 and TRBJ2-7; D is perhaps TRBD2 (6 bases). The CDR3 extends over 13 amino acids. From germline, CDR1 is DFQATT and CDR2 SNEGSKA (reference sequence). V lost 2 bases and J 3 bases, leaving 11 bases between the germline ends. The CDR3 DNA follows: TGCAGTGCTAGATCGGGGGTACACTACGAGCAGTACTTC. Translation gives CSARSGVHYEQYF.